This TCR beta chain was recorded in a study of T cells in narcolepsy. The overall study: Donors had narcolepsy type 1 or type 2, or were healthy controls. Points from the study as a whole: Autoreactive HCRT-specific and TRIB2-specific clonotypes were marked in same-patient CSF-versus-blood CD4+ comparisons. Autoreactive clonotypes reportedly recurred in blood of same and different patients, not controls.

Regarding this clone: Its specificity is not known. An end of the junction differs from the germline gene, which may be a read error.

Assay used: immunoSEQ multiplex PCR; TCRdb lists only in-frame clones, some missing. Here the sample spans 30,000 to 40,000 clones, around 90% being singletons. CDR1 is SGHTA, CDR2 FQGNSA, per germline. CDR3 length: 14 residues. The receptor comes from a human donor with narcolepsy. Specimen: CD45RA- memory CD4+ T cells from PBMCs. The chain couples TRBV7-2 to TRBJ1-1; D uncertain. The CDR3 reads CASSLKGGNSEAFF. The CDR3 nucleotides read TGTGCCAGCAGCTTAAAAGGAGGGAACTCTGAAGCTTTCTTT. The whole variable domain, remainder taken from reference TRBV7-2 and TRBJ1-1, is GAGVSQSPSNKVTEKGKDVELRCDPISGHTALYWYRQSLGQGLEFLIYFQGNSAPDKSGLPSDRFSAERTGGSVSTLTIQRTQQEDSAVYLCASSLKGGNSEAFFGQGTRLTVV.